What follows are 27 T cell receptor beta chains derived from one specimen sequenced in a study of CXCR3-negative and CXCR3-positive naive CD8 T cells. No antigens are known for them. The study's findings and limits: TRB CDR3 hydrophobicity was greater in CXCR3-positive naive cells than in CXCR3-negative naive cells.

The libraries of TRB cDNA were constructed through 5' RACE using UMI labels. TCRdb reprocessed the 5' RACE reads; each CDR3 protein has one entry and no DNA is given. The sample's table shows about 5,800 distinct CDR3 sequences. The sample was naive CXCR3+ CD8+ T cells from blood. Specified subset: CD45RO-CCR7+CD27+CD95- naive CD8+ T cells expressing CXCR3 (TNR3+). The receptors originated from a human donor in good health. Some clones in this sample may be carry-over from other donors' samples.

Considering frequency, this clonotype is medium-sized (0.01 to 0.1%). The chain combines TRBV7-8 with TRBJ2-1; the D call from TCRdb, TRBD1, cannot be confirmed without DNA. The CDR3 length is 15 residues. Germline V lookup: CDR1 SGHVS, CDR2 FQNEAQ. The CDR3: CASSKGPTGYNEQFF.

In terms of frequency, this clonotype is medium-sized. J is TRBJ2-7 and V is TRBV29-1; checking the TCRdb D call of TRBD2 is not possible without DNA. The germline V gene encodes CDR1 SQVTM and CDR2 ANQGSEA. The CDR3 runs 16 residues. This CDR3 is CSVEASGLAGTYEQYF.

According to its frequency, this clonotype is medium-sized. V usage is TRBV28 and J usage is TRBJ2-3; TCRdb calls TRBD2, which cannot be checked without DNA. Germline values: CDR1 MDHEN, CDR2 SYDVKM. This CDR3 contains 19 residues. The CDR3: CASSSLHRILAGATDTQYF.

V and J are TRBV2 and TRBJ2-7. Germline V gene data show CDR1 as SNHLY and CDR2 as FYNNEI. The CDR3 loop spans 13 amino acids. The CDR3 sequence: CAIPMGLGDEQYF.

The chain recombines TRBV7-9 with TRBJ2-7; TCRdb indicates TRBD2, and absent DNA this call remains unverified. The germline CDR1 and CDR2 sequences are SEHNR and FQNEAQ (reference sequence). This CDR3 region has 15 residues. CDR3 loop: CASSWWGLDAYEQYF. The entire variable domain, with the rest obtained from reference TRBV7-9 and TRBJ2-7, is as follows: DTGVSQNPRHKITKRGQNVTFRCDPISEHNRLYWYRQTLGQGPEFLTYFQNEAQLEKSRLLSDRFSAERPKGSFSTLEIQRTEQGDSAMYLCASSWWGLDAYEQYFGPGTRLTVT.

The J gene is TRBJ2-1, the V gene TRBV20-1. Germline assignment: CDR1 DFQATT and CDR2 SNEGSKA (reference sequence). The CDR3 is made up of 11 amino acids. The CDR3 spells CSALHYNEQFF.

This clonotype is classed as medium-sized (0.01 to 0.1%) by frequency. This chain connects TRBV15 to TRBJ2-5; TCRdb's D gene call, TRBD1, goes unchecked for lack of DNA. This CDR3 is built from 18 residues. Germline-derived CDR1 and CDR2 are LNHNV and YYDKDF (reference sequence). The CDR3 here is CATSLPEKQGAVWETQYF.

This clonotype ranks as medium-sized in terms of frequency. The chain combines TRBV6-5 with TRBJ1-1. Germline values: CDR1 MNHEY, CDR2 SVGAGI. This CDR3 has 15 residues. The CDR3 is CATKAGGFSYTEAFF.

According to its frequency, this clonotype is medium-sized. The rearrangement joins TRBV10-2 to TRBJ2-5; the TRBD1 assignment by TCRdb is unverifiable without DNA. Germline values: CDR1 WSHSY, CDR2 SAAADI. CDR3 length equals 14 residues. The CDR3 sequence is CASSEPEQGETQYF.

This CDR3 reads CASSYGVDPPSSYNEQFF. The rearrangement joins TRBV6-2 or TRBV6-3 to TRBJ2-1; absent DNA, TCRdb's TRBD2 call cannot be checked. Germline V gives CDR1 MNHEY, CDR2 SVGEGT. The CDR3 loop spans 18 amino acids.

This chain uses TRBV15 with TRBJ2-4; with no DNA, the TCRdb D assignment of TRBD2 cannot be verified. Germline V CDR1 and CDR2: LNHNV, YYDKDF (reference sequence). The CDR3 runs 17 residues. CDR3 sequence reads: CATSSDWTSGSGDIQYF.

By frequency, this clonotype registers medium-sized. The chain links TRBV11-1 to TRBJ2-1. The germline gives CDR1 SGHAT, CDR2 FQDESV (reference sequence). This CDR3 is built from 14 residues. This CDR3 is CASSLVGTFNEQFF.

The CDR3 is CASSPGQAWPLHF. This chain uses TRBV12-5 with TRBJ1-6; TCRdb's D call of TRBD1 is untestable without DNA. Per germline, CDR1 LGHNT and CDR2 FRNRAP. This CDR3 comprises 13 residues.

According to its frequency, this clonotype is medium-sized. V is TRBV12-2 and J is TRBJ1-1; TCRdb proposes TRBD1, but this gene call is untestable without DNA. TRBV12-2 is a pseudogene. CDR3 length: 15 residues. This CDR3 is CALVADRQGNTEAFF.

Measured by frequency, this clonotype is medium-sized. V and J are TRBV29-1 and TRBJ2-7. The CDR3 length is 11 residues. Germline CDR1 is SQVTM and CDR2 is ANQGSEA. The CDR3 here is CSVGVGYEQYF.

The rearrangement links TRBV18 to TRBJ1-5; TCRdb's D call, TRBD1, is unchecked because there is no DNA. Germline lookup yields CDR1 KGHSH and CDR2 LQKENI. The CDR3 covers 17 residues. The CDR3 region is CASSPGQGTDENQPQHF. Full variable domain (rest looked up from reference TRBV18 and TRBJ1-5): NAGVMQNPRHLVRRRGQEARLRCSPMKGHSHVYWYRQLPEEGLKFMVYLQKENIIDESGMPKERFSAEFPKEGPSILRIQQVVRGDSAAYFCASSPGQGTDENQPQHFGDGTRLSIL.

V gene TRBV29-1 combines with J gene TRBJ2-7; the D call from TCRdb, TRBD1, cannot be confirmed without DNA. There are 14 residues in the CDR3. Looked up from germline, CDR1 is SQVTM and CDR2 is ANQGSEA. The chain's CDR3 is CSVEKGDITYEQYF.

This clonotype is identified as medium-sized from frequency. The J gene is TRBJ1-1, the V gene TRBV29-1. Germline values: CDR1 SQVTM, CDR2 ANQGSEA. CDR3 size: 13 residues. The CDR3 reads CSVEGSSDTEAFF.

This clonotype is classed as medium-sized by frequency. The chain uses TRBV10-3 and TRBJ2-7. The CDR3 has 16 amino acids. Germline V gene sequence: CDR1 ENHRY, CDR2 SYGVKD. The CDR3 protein is CAISESSGDKSYEQYF.

This clonotype is medium-sized by frequency. This chain uses TRBV2 with TRBJ2-1; TCRdb calls TRBD2, which cannot be checked without DNA. CDR3 size: 16 residues. CDR1 is SNHLY, CDR2 FYNNEI, per germline. The CDR3 loop is CASRRIAGGPYNEQFF.

The V call is TRBV5-6, the J call TRBJ1-1; TCRdb proposes TRBD1, but this gene call is untestable without DNA. The germline CDR1 and CDR2 sequences are SGHDT and YYEEEE. This CDR3 is 14 amino acids long. CDR3 sequence reads: CASSDPTGGPEAFF.

This clonotype ranks as medium-sized in terms of frequency. The V and J genes are TRBV12-3 or TRBV12-4 and TRBJ1-6; TCRdb names TRBD1, which stays unverified in the absence of DNA. This CDR3 has 17 residues. The CDR3 loop is CASSRQGGSSYNSPLHF.

The chain recombines TRBV7-9 with TRBJ1-1; TCRdb indicates TRBD1, and absent DNA this call remains unverified. Germline V gene data show CDR1 as SEHNR and CDR2 as FQNEAQ (reference sequence). The CDR3 has 14 amino acids. The CDR3 loop reads CASSPGTQRTEAFF. The full variable domain, in which reference TRBV7-9 and TRBJ1-1 provide the parts outside the CDR3, is DTGVSQNPRHKITKRGQNVTFRCDPISEHNRLYWYRQTLGQGPEFLTYFQNEAQLEKSRLLSDRFSAERPKGSFSTLEIQRTEQGDSAMYLCASSPGTQRTEAFFGQGTRLTVV.

The chain combines TRBV28 with TRBJ2-7. CDR3 length: 15 residues. Germline lookup yields CDR1 MDHEN and CDR2 SYDVKM. The CDR3 region is CASLSQLRGSYEQYF.

The chain is built from TRBV6-6 and TRBJ2-7; there is no DNA to check the TCRdb D call of TRBD1. The CDR3 has 13 amino acids. The germline V gene has CDR1 MNHNY and CDR2 SVGAGI (reference sequence). The CDR3 protein is CASSYGPGNEQYF.

Considering frequency, this clonotype is medium-sized. V usage is TRBV6-2 or TRBV6-3 and J usage is TRBJ2-7. Germline V gene sequence: CDR1 MNHEY, CDR2 SVGEGT. The CDR3 has 14 residues. The CDR3: CASSYSRTAYEQYF.

The chain uses TRBV6-2 or TRBV6-3 and TRBJ2-1; TCRdb's assignment of TRBD1 cannot be checked, as there is no DNA. This CDR3 region has 19 residues. Per the germline V gene, CDR1 is MNHEY and CDR2 is SVGEGT. CDR3 protein: CASSTQDRGGKSSYNEQFF.